Sequencing of this T cell receptor (beta chain) was carried out in a study of T cell responses to AZD1222 COVID-19 vaccine. Whole-study results and caveats: Seropositivity was recorded at baseline in only a handful of AZD1222 recipients.

With respect to this clone: Its antigen is not known.

The assay was immunoSEQ multiplex PCR, and TCRdb's table has in-frame clones only and misses some. The data show 130,000 or so clones, over 90% seen once. Germline-derived CDR1 and CDR2 are SGHRS and YFSETQ. The CDR3 sequence is 14 residues long. V lost 2 bases and J lost 5, with 13 bases in between. Specimen: peripheral blood, collected on day 0 of AZD1222 vaccination. The chain combines TRBV5-1 with TRBJ1-2; a weak D match, TRBD1 (5 bases). This clonotype was sampled from an adult in good health. The CDR3 DNA is TGCGCCAGCAGCTTCGGGACGGAAGGTTATGGCTACACCTTC. Residues: CASSFGTEGYGYTF.